The 16 T cell receptor beta chains below come from one sample, sequenced in a study of CXCR3-negative and CXCR3-positive naive CD8 T cells. Whole-study results and caveats: In CXCR3-positive naive cells, the TRB CDR3s were more hydrophobic than in CXCR3-negative naive cells.

The libraries of TRB cDNA were constructed through 5' RACE using UMI labels. TCRdb reprocessed the 5' RACE reads and keeps a single row for each CDR3 protein, giving no DNA. There are some 150,000 distinct CDR3 sequences in the sample, with around 0.28% held by the top ten. These receptors lack a known antigen. Sequenced: naive CXCR3+ CD8+ T cells from blood. Subset noted: CD45RO-CCR7+CD27+CD95- naive CD8+ T cells expressing CXCR3 (TNR3+). The receptors here all came from a human donor in good health. Some clones in this sample may be carry-over from other donors' samples.

This chain joins TRBV30 and TRBJ2-7. The CDR3 runs 14 residues. Germline CDR1 is GTSNPN and CDR2 is SVGIG (reference sequence). Here the CDR3 reads CAWSVLGVVYEQYF.

The chain uses TRBV6-1 and TRBJ2-7; TCRdb designates TRBD1, a call that cannot be tested without DNA. Looked up from germline, CDR1 is MNHNS and CDR2 is SASEGT. The CDR3 covers 14 residues. CDR3 residues: CASRLRDRTYEQYF.

The rearrangement links TRBV25-1 to TRBJ2-7; the D gene TCRdb calls, TRBD1, cannot be checked with no DNA. The germline CDR1 and CDR2 sequences are MGHDK and SYGVNS. This CDR3 is built from 15 residues. The CDR3 protein is CASSAWTGYGYEQYF.

The chain joins TRBV5-1 to TRBJ2-7. The CDR3 sequence is 13 residues long. Germline lookup yields CDR1 SGHRS and CDR2 YFSETQ. This CDR3 reads CASSGSVGNEQYF.

This sequence joins TRBV4-3 and TRBJ1-1. The germline CDR1 and CDR2 sequences are LGHNA and YSLEER. The CDR3 has 13 amino acids. The CDR3 loop is CASSRSRYTEAFF.

The V and J genes are TRBV11-3 and TRBJ2-7; TCRdb indicates TRBD2, and absent DNA this call remains unverified. The CDR3 contains 16 residues. Germline V gives CDR1 SGHNT, CDR2 YENEEA. This chain's CDR3 is CASSPEEGPGDYEQYF.

The rearrangement uses TRBV7-9 and TRBJ2-5; the D call from TCRdb, TRBD1, cannot be confirmed without DNA. This CDR3 is 19 amino acids long. Germline CDR1 SEHNR, CDR2 FQNEAQ (reference sequence). The CDR3 sequence: CASSLQLGTASGDEETQYF. Using reference TRBV7-9 and TRBJ2-5 for the parts outside the CDR3, the full variable domain is DTGVSQNPRHKITKRGQNVTFRCDPISEHNRLYWYRQTLGQGPEFLTYFQNEAQLEKSRLLSDRFSAERPKGSFSTLEIQRTEQGDSAMYLCASSLQLGTASGDEETQYFGPGTRLLVL.

The J gene is TRBJ2-7, the V gene TRBV13; TCRdb returns TRBD1, unconfirmable since there is no DNA. From germline, CDR1 is PRHDT and CDR2 FYEKMQ (reference sequence). The CDR3 totals 15 residues. The CDR3 loop is CASSFDTEGVYEQYF.

The V gene is TRBV5-1, the J gene TRBJ2-7. Germline V gene sequence: CDR1 SGHRS, CDR2 YFSETQ. The CDR3 spans 14 residues. This CDR3 is CASSLTPGTYEQYF.

The chain is built from TRBV12-3 or TRBV12-4 and TRBJ2-5; the D gene TCRdb calls, TRBD2, cannot be checked with no DNA. CDR3 size: 16 residues. CDR3 region: CASSPLAGALQETQYF.

The chain recombines TRBV5-1 with TRBJ2-7; TCRdb outputs TRBD2, but without DNA this stays unchecked. The CDR3 covers 15 residues. Germline CDR1 and CDR2: SGHRS and YFSETQ. This CDR3 reads CASSQLAGGSYEQYF. Full variable domain (rest looked up from reference TRBV5-1 and TRBJ2-7): KAGVTQTPRYLIKTRGQQVTLSCSPISGHRSVSWYQQTPGQGLQFLFEYFSETQRNKGNFPGRFSGRQFSNSRSEMNVSTLELGDSALYLCASSQLAGGSYEQYFGPGTRLTVT.

The chain uses TRBV27 and TRBJ1-6; absent DNA, TCRdb's TRBD1 call cannot be checked. The CDR3 is 18 amino acids. Germline assignment: CDR1 MNHEY and CDR2 SMNVEV (reference sequence). The CDR3 here is CASSTEGDASSYNSPLHF.

The chain couples TRBV7-9 to TRBJ2-7; the D gene TCRdb calls, TRBD2, cannot be checked with no DNA. The CDR3 extends over 14 amino acids. Germline CDR1 is SEHNR and CDR2 is FQNEAQ (reference sequence). This CDR3 reads CASSPYGAPYEQYF. Supplemented by reference TRBV7-9 and TRBJ2-7, the full variable domain reads DTGVSQNPRHKITKRGQNVTFRCDPISEHNRLYWYRQTLGQGPEFLTYFQNEAQLEKSRLLSDRFSAERPKGSFSTLEIQRTEQGDSAMYLCASSPYGAPYEQYFGPGTRLTVT.

V and J are TRBV7-2 and TRBJ2-7; TCRdb lists TRBD2, though no DNA is available to test this call. CDR1 is SGHTA, CDR2 FQGNSA, per germline. This CDR3 region has 13 residues. CDR3 amino acids: CASSLTSSRGQYF.

V gene TRBV11-3 combines with J gene TRBJ2-1. Germline lookup yields CDR1 SGHNT and CDR2 YENEEA. The CDR3 is made up of 14 amino acids. The CDR3 protein is CASSQASSYNEQFF.

The J gene is TRBJ2-7, the V gene TRBV30; TCRdb returns TRBD1, unconfirmable since there is no DNA. The CDR3 is 14 residues long. Germline V gene lookup returns CDR1 GTSNPN and CDR2 SVGIG (reference sequence). CDR3: CAWSAGQGAYEQYF.